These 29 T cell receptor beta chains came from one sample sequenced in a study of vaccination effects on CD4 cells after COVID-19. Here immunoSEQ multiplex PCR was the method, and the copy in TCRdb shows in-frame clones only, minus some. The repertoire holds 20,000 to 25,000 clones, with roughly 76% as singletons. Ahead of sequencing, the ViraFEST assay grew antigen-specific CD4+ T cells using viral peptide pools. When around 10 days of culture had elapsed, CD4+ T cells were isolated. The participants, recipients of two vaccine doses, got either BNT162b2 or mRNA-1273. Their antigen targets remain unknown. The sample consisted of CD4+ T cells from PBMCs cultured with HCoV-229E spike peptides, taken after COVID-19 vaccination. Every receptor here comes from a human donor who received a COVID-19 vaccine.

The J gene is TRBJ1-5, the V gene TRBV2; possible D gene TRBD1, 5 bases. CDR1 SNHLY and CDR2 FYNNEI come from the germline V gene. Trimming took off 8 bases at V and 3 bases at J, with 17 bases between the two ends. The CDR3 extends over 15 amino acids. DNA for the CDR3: TGTGCCAGCGGTAGGGACCGGGGGGACAATCAGCCCCAGCATTTT. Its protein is CASGRDRGDNQPQHF.

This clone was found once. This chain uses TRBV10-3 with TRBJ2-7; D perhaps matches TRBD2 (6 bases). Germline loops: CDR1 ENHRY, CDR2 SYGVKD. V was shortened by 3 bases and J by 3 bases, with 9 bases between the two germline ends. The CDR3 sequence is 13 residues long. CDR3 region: CAISDRLDYEQYF. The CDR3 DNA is TGTGCCATCAGTGACAGACTAGACTACGAGCAGTACTTC.

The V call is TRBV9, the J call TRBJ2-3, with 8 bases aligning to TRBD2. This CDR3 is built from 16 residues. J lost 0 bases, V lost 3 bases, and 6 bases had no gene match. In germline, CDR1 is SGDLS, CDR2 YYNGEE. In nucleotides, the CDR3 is TGTGCCAGCAGCGCAACGCGGGGGGCTAGCACAGATACGCAGTATTTT. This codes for CASSATRGASTDTQYF.

The CDR3, as DNA: TGTGCCAGCACGACCGACCAAGAGACCCAGTACTTC. Its protein product is CASTTDQETQYF. V usage is TRBV5-4 and J usage is TRBJ2-5, with no clear D. Germline loops: CDR1 SGHNT, CDR2 YYREEE (reference sequence). The CDR3 runs to 12 residues. V was clipped by 6 bases and J by 0 bases, with 6 bases between them.

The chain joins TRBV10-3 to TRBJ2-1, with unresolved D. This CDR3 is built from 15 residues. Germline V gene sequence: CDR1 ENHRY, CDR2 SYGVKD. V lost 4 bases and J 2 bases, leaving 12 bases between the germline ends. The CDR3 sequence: CAISGQLGTYNEQFF. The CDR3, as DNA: TGTGCCATCAGTGGGCAGCTTGGGACCTACAATGAGCAGTTCTTC.

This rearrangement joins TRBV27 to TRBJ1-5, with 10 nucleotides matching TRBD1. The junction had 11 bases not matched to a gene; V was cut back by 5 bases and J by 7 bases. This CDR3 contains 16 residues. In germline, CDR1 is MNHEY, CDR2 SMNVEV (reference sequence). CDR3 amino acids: CASSLTGTGALQPQHF. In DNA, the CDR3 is TGTGCCAGCAGTCTAACCGGGACAGGGGCACTCCAGCCCCAGCATTTT.

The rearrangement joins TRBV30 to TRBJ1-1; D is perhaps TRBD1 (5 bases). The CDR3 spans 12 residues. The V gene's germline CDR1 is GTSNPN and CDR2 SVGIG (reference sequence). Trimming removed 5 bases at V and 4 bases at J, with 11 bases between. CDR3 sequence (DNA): TGTGCCTGGGCGGGGGGGATCACTGAAGCTTTCTTT. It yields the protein CAWAGGITEAFF.

The CDR3 is CASSGLAGVEQYF. CDR3 coding DNA: TGTGCCAGTAGCGGACTAGCGGGAGTTGAGCAGTACTTC. The gene calls are TRBV19 and TRBJ2-7; 13 positions match TRBD2. V was pared by 6 bases and J by 7 bases, with 3 bases of the junction left unmatched. The CDR3 totals 13 residues. The germline gives CDR1 LNHDA, CDR2 SQIVND (reference sequence).

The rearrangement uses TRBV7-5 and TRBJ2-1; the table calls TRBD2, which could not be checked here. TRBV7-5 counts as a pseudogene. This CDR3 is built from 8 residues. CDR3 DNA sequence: TGTGCCATGAACGGGCAGTTCTTC. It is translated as CAMNGQFF.

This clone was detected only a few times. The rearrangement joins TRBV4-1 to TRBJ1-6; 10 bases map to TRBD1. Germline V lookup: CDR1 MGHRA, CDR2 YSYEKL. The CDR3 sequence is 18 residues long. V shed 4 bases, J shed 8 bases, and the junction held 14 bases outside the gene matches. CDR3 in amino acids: CASSRNRDRGSGDSPLHF. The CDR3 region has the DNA TGCGCCAGCAGCCGAAACCGGGACAGGGGTTCTGGGGATTCACCCCTCCACTTT.

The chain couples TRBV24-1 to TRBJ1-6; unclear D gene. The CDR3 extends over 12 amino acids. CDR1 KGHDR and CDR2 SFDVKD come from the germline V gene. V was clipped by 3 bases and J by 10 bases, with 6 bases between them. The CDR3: CATSDPGSPLHF. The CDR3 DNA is TGTGCCACCAGTGATCCAGGATCACCCCTCCACTTT.

CDR3 in DNA: TGTGCCAGTCGCCAGGGAGTAGCCAAAAACATTCAGTACTTC. This encodes CASRQGVAKNIQYF. The chain joins TRBV19 to TRBJ2-4; D could derive from TRBD1 or TRBD2 (5 bases each). Germline assignment: CDR1 LNHDA and CDR2 SQIVND (reference sequence). V was shortened by 8 bases and J by 0 bases, with 11 bases between the two germline ends. This CDR3 contains 14 residues.

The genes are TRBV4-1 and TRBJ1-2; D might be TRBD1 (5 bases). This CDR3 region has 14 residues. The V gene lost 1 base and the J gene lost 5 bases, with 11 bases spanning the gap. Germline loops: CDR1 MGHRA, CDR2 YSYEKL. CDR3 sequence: CASSQVQEGYGYTF. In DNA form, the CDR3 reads TGCGCCAGCAGCCAAGTACAGGAAGGGTATGGCTACACCTTC.

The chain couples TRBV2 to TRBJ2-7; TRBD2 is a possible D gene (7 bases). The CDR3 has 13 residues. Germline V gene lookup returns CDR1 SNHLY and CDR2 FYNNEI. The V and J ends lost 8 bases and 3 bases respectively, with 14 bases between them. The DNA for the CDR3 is TGTGCCAGCTCAACGGGGGGCTACTACGAGCAGTACTTC. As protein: CASSTGGYYEQYF.

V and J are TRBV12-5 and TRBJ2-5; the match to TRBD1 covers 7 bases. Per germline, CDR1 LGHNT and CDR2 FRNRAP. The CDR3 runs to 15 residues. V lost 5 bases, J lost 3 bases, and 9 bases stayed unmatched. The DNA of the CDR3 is TGTGCTAGTGGTCCAACGTCAGGGGGAGAAGAGACCCAGTACTTC. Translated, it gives CASGPTSGGEETQYF.

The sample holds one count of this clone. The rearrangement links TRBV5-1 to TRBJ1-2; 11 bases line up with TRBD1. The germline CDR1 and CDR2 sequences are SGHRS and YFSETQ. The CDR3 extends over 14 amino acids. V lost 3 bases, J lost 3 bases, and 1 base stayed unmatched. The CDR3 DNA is TGCGCCAGCAGCTCGGGACAGGGGGACTATGGCTACACCTTC. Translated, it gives CASSSGQGDYGYTF.

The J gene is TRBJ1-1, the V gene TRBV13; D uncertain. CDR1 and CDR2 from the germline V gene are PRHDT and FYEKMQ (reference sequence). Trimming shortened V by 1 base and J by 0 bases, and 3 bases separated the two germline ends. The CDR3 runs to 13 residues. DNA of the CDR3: TGTGCCAGCAGCTTAGTCCTGAACACTGAAGCTTTCTTT. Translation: CASSLVLNTEAFF.

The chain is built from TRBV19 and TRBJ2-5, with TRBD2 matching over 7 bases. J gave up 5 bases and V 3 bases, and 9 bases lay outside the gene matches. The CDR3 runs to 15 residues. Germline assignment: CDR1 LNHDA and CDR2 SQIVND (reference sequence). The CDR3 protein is CASSMGTSDGETQYF. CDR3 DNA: TGTGCCAGTAGTATGGGAACTAGCGACGGGGAGACCCAGTACTTC.

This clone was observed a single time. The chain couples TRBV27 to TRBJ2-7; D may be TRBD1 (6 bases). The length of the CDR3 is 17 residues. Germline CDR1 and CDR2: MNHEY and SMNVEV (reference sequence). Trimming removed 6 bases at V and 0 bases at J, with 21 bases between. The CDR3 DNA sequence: TGTGCCAGCAGCAGGGGCGGTTCCGAACGAGGCTCCTACGAGCAGTACTTC. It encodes CASSRGGSERGSYEQYF.

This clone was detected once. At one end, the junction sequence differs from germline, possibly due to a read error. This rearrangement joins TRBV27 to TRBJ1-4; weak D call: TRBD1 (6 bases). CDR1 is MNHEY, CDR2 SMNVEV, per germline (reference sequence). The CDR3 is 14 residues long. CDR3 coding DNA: TGTGCCACCAGAAGGGGGGGCACTAAGGAAAAACTGTTTTTT. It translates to CATRRGGTKEKLFF.

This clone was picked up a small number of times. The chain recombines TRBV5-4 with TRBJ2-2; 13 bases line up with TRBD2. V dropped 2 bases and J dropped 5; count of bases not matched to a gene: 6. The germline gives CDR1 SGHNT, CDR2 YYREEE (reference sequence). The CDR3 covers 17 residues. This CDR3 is CASSFDPGLAGTGELFF. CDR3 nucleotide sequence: TGTGCCAGCAGCTTTGATCCGGGACTAGCGGGAACCGGGGAGCTGTTTTTT.

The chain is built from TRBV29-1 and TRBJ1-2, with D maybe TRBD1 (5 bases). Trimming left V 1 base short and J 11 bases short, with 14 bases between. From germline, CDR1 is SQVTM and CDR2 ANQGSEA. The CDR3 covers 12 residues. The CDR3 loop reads CSVEGSGGEYTF. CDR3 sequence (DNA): TGCAGCGTTGAAGGGTCGGGGGGAGAATACACCTTC.

CDR3 loop: CASSLYSGPSGNTIYF. CDR3 bases: TGTGCCAGTAGCCTCTATTCCGGGCCTTCGGGAAACACCATATATTTT. The V gene is TRBV19, the J gene TRBJ1-3, with D unclear. CDR3 length equals 16 residues. Trimming shortened V by 6 bases and J by 4 bases, and 19 bases separated the two germline ends. Germline-derived CDR1 and CDR2 are LNHDA and SQIVND (reference sequence). Filled out from reference TRBV19 and TRBJ1-3, the complete variable domain reads DGGITQSPKYLFRKEGQNVTLSCEQNLNHDAMYWYRQDPGQGLRLIYYSQIVNDFQKGDIAEGYSVSREKKESFPLTVTSAQKNPTAFYLCASSLYSGPSGNTIYFGEGSWLTVV.

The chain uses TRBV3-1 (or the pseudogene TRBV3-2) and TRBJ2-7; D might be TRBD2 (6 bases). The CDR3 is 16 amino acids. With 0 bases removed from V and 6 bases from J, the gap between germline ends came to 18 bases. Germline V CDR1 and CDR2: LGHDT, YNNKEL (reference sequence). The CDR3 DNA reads TGTGCCAGCAGCCAAGAATGGCCTAGCGATTCACGCGAGCAGTACTTC. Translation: CASSQEWPSDSREQYF.

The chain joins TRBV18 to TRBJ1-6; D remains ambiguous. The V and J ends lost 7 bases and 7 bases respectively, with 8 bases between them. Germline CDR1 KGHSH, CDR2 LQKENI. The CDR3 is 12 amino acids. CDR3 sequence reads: CASLNRNSPLHF. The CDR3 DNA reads TGTGCCAGCTTAAACAGAAATTCACCCCTCCACTTT.

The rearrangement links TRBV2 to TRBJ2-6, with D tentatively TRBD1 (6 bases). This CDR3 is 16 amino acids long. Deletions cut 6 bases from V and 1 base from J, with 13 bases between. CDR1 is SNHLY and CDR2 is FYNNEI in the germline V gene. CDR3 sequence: CASRGAPMSGANVLTF. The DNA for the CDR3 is TGTGCCAGCAGGGGGGCGCCGATGTCTGGGGCCAACGTCCTGACTTTC.

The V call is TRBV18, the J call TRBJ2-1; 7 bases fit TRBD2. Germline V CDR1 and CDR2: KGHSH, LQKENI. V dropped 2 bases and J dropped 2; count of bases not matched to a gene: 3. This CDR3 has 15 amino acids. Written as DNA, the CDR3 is TGTGCCAGCTCACCAGTCACTAGCGCCTACAATGAGCAGTTCTTC. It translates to CASSPVTSAYNEQFF.

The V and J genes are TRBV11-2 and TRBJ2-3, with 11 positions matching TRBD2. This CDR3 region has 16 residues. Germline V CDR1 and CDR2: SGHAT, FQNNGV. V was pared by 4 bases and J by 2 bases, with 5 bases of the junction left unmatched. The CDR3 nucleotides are TGTGCCAGCAGCTCAAGACTAGCGGGGTTCACAGATACGCAGTATTTT. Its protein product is CASSSRLAGFTDTQYF.

The CDR3 DNA follows: TGTGCCAGCAGCCCCGGGGGTGAGCAGTTCTTC. Encoded protein: CASSPGGEQFF. The chain has TRBV3-1 (or the pseudogene TRBV3-2) and TRBJ2-1; possibly TRBD2 for D (6 bases). This CDR3 is 11 amino acids long. Germline values: CDR1 LGHDT, CDR2 YNNKEL (reference sequence). V was cut by 4 bases and J by 9 bases, with 7 bases left in between.